Included here is one TCR beta chain sequence, with context. This entry comes from a study of blood T cell repertoires in COVID-19. At the level of the study: COVID-19 samples from acute and convalescent phases originated in the United States, Italy and Spain. The cDNA or gDNA used as material had been derived from T cells, B-cell-depleted T cells, or PBMCs.

Clones were read by immunoSEQ multiplex PCR, and TCRdb kept only the in-frame ones, dropping some. The table has 200,000 to 250,000 clones, about 85% seen once. Enrolled through a virtual design, the participants were between 18 and 89 years of age and came from some 26 US areas. Cohort 3 donors counted as recovered after two negative PCRs, clearance, or resolved symptoms. Sequences were obtained from PBMCs or T cells enriched from blood (not recorded which). The receptor was isolated from a young man who had recovered from COVID-19.

The CDR3 here is CSVAVMADPAEQYF. In DNA form, the CDR3 reads TGCAGCGTTGCCGTCATGGCGGATCCGGCCGAGCAGTACTTC. The genes are TRBV29-1 and TRBJ2-7; D remains unclear. CDR1 and CDR2 (germline): SQVTM, ANQGSEA. This CDR3 is built from 14 residues. V was trimmed by 4 bases and J by 6 bases, leaving 19 bases between them.